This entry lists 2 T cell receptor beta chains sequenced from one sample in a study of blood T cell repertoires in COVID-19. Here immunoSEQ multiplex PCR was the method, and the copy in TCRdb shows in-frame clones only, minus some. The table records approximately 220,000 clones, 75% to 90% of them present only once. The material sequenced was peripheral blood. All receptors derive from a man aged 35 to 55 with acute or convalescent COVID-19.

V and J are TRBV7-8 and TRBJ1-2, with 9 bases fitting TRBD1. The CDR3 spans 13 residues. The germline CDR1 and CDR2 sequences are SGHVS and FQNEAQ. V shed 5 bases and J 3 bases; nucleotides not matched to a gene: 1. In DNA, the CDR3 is TGTGCCAGCAGCGGACAGGGGCACTATGGCTACACCTTC. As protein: CASSGQGHYGYTF.

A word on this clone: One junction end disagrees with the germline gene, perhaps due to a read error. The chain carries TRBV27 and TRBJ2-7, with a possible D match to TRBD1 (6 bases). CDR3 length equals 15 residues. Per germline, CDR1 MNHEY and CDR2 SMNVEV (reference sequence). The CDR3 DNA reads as TGTGCCAGCAGTTTAGGGGGCTGGCCCTCCTCCGAGCAGTACTTC. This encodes CASSLGGWPSSEQYF.